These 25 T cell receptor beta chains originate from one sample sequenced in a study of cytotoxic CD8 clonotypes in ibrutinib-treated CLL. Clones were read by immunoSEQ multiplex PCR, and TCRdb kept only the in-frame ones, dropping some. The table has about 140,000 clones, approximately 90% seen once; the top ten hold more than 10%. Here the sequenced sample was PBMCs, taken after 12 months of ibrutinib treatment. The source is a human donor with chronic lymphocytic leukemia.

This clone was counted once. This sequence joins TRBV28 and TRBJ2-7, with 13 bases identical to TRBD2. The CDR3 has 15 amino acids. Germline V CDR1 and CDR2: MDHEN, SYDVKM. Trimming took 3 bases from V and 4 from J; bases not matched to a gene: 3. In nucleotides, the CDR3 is TGTGCCAGCAGTTTTCAGACTAGCGGGAGGTACGAGCAGTACTTC. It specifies CASSFQTSGRYEQYF. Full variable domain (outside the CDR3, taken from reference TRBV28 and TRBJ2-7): DVKVTQSSRYLVKRTGEKVFLECVQDMDHENMFWYRQDPGLGLRLIYFSYDVKMKEKGDIPEGYSVSREKKERFSLILESASTNQTSMYLCASSFQTSGRYEQYFGPGTRLTVT.

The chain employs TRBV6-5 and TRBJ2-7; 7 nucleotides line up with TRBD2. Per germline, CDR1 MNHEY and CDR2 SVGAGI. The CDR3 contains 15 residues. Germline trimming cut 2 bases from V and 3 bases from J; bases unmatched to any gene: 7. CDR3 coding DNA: TGTGCCAGCAGTTACGGGTGGGGACTAAACTACGAGCAGTACTTC. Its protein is CASSYGWGLNYEQYF.

For the CDR3, the DNA is TGTGCCAGCAGCGTAGATAGACCAGGGTGGGGAGATACGCAGTATTTT. Protein: CASSVDRPGWGDTQYF. The genes are TRBV9 and TRBJ2-3; a possible D gene is TRBD1 (5 bases). V lost 0 bases and J lost 5, with 16 bases in between. The germline gives CDR1 SGDLS, CDR2 YYNGEE. The CDR3 consists of 16 residues.

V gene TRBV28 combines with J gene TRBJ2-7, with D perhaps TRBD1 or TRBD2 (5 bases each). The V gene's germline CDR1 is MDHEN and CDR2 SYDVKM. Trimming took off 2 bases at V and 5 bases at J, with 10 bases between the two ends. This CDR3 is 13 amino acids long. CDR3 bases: TGTGCCAGCAGTTTAAACCAGGGAGACGAGCAGTACTTC. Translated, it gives CASSLNQGDEQYF.

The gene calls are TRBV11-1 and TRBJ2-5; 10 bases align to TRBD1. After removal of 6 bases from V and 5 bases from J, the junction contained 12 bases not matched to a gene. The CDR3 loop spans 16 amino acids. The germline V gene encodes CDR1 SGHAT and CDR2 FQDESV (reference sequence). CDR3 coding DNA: TGTGCCAGCAGGCTCACGGGGGACAGGGGTTTGGAGACCCAGTACTTC. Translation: CASRLTGDRGLETQYF.

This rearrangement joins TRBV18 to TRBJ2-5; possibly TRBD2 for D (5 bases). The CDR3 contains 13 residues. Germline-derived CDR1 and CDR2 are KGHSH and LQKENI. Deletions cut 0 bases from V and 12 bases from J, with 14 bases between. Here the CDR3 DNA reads TGTGCCAGCTCACCACCTGGCCTAGCTGGAGAGTACTTC. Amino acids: CASSPPGLAGEYF.

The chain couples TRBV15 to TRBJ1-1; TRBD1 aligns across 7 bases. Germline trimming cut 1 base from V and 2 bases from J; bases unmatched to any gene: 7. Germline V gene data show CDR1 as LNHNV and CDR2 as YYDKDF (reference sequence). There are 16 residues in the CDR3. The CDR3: CATSRGPEGANTEAFF. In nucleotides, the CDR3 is TGTGCCACCAGCAGAGGGCCGGAGGGGGCCAACACTGAAGCTTTCTTT.

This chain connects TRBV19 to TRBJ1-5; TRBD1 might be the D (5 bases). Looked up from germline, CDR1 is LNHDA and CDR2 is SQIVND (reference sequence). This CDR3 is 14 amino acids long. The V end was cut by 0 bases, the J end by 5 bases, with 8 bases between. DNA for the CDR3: TGTGCCAGTAGTATAGAAAGGGGAGATCAGCCCCAGCATTTT. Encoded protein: CASSIERGDQPQHF.

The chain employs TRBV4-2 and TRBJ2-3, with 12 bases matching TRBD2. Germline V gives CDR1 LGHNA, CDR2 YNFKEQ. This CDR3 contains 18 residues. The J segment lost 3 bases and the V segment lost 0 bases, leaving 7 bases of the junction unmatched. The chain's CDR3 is CASSQDWTSGISTDTQYF. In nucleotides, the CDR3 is TGTGCCAGCAGCCAAGATTGGACTAGCGGGATTTCGACAGATACGCAGTATTTT.

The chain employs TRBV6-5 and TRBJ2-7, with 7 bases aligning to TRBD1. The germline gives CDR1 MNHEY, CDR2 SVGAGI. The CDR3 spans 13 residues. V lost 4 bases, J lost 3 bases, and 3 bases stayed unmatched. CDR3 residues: CASSFDRDYEQYF. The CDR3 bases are TGTGCCAGCAGTTTCGACAGGGACTACGAGCAGTACTTC.

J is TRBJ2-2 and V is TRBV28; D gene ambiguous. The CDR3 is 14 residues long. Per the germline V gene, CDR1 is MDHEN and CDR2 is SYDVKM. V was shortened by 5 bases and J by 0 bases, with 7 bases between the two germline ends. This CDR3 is CASSSPTNTGELFF. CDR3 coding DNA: TGTGCCAGCAGTAGCCCTACGAACACCGGGGAGCTGTTTTTT.

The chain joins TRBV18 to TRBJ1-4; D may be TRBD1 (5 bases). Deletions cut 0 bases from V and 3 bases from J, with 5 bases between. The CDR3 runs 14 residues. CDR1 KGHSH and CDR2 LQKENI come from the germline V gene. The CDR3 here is CASSPPTANEKLFF. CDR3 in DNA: TGTGCCAGCTCACCACCGACAGCTAATGAAAAACTGTTTTTT.

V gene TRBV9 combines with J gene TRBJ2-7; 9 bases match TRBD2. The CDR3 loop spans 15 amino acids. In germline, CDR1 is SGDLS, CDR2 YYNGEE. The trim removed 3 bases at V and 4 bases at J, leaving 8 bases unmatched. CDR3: CASSEASGMAYEQYF. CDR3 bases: TGTGCCAGCAGCGAGGCTAGCGGGATGGCTTACGAGCAGTACTTC. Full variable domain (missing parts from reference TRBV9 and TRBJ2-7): DSGVTQTPKHLITATGQRVTLRCSPRSGDLSVYWYQQSLDQGLQFLIQYYNGEERAKGNILERFSAQQFPDLHSELNLSSLELGDSALYFCASSEASGMAYEQYFGPGTRLTVT.

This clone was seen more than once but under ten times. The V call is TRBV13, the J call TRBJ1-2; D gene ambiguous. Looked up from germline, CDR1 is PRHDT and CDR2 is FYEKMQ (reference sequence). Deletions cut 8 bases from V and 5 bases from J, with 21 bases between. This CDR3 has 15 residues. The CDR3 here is CASASRNRDVYGYTF. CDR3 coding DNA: TGTGCCAGCGCCTCGAGGAATCGGGATGTATATGGCTACACCTTC.

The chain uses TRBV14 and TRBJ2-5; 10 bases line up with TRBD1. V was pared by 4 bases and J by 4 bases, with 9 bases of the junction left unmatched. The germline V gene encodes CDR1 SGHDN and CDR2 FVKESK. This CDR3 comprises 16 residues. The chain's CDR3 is CASSLAGTGATETQYF. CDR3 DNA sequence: TGTGCCAGCAGCCTTGCCGGGACAGGGGCGACAGAGACCCAGTACTTC.

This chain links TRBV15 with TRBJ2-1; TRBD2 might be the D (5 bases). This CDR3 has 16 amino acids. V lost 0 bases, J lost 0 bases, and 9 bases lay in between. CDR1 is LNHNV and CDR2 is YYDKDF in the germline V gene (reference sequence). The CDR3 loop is CATSRDTGSSYNEQFF. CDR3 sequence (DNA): TGTGCCACCAGCAGAGATACTGGGAGCTCCTACAATGAGCAGTTCTTC.

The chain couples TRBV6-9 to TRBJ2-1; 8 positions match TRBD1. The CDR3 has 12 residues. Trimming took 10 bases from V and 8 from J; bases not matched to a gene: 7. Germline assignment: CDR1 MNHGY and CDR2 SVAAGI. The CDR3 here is CAIRQGIDEQFF. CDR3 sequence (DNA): TGTGCCATCCGACAGGGGATAGATGAGCAGTTCTTC.

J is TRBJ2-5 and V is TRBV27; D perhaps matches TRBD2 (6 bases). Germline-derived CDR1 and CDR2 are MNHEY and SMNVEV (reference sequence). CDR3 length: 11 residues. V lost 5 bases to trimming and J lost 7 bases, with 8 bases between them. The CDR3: CASSPGGTQYF. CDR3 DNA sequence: TGTGCCAGCAGTCCCGGGGGGACCCAGTACTTC.

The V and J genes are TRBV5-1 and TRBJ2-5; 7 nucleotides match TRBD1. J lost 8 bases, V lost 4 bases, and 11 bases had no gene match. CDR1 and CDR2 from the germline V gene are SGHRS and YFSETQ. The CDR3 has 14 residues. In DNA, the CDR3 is TGCGCCAGCAGCCCCGGGACAGATATTGTAACCCAGTACTTC. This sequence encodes CASSPGTDIVTQYF.

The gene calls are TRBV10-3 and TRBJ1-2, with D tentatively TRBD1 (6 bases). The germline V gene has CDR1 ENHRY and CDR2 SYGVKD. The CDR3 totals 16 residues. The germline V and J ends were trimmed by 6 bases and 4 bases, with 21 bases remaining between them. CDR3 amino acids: CAISQSTRGGGYGYTF. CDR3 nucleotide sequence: TGTGCCATCAGCCAATCGACCAGGGGTGGGGGCTATGGCTACACCTTC.

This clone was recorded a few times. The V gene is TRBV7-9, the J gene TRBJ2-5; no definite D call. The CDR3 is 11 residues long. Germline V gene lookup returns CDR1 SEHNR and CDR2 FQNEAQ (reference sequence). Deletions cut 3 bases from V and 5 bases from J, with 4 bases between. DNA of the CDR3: TGTGCCAGCAGCTTTATGGAGACCCAGTACTTC. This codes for CASSFMETQYF. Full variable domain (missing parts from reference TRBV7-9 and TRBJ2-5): DTGVSQNPRHKITKRGQNVTFRCDPISEHNRLYWYRQTLGQGPEFLTYFQNEAQLEKSRLLSDRFSAERPKGSFSTLEIQRTEQGDSAMYLCASSFMETQYFGPGTRLLVL.

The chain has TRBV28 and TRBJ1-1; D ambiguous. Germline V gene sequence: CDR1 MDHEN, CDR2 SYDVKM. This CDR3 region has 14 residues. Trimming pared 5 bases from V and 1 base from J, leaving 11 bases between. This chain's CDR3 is CASSPPDKNTEAFF. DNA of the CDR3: TGTGCCAGCAGTCCCCCTGACAAGAACACTGAAGCTTTCTTT.

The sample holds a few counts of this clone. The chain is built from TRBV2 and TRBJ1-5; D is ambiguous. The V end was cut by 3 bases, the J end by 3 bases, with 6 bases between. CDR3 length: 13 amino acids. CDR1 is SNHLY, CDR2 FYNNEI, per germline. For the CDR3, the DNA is TGTGCCAGCAGTGATCAGCCCAATCAGCCCCAGCATTTT. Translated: CASSDQPNQPQHF.

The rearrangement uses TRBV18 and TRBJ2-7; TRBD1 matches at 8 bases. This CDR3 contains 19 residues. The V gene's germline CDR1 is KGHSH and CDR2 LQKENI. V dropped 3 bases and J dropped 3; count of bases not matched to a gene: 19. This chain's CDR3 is CASSPRAPGGPGGSYEQYF. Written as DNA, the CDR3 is TGTGCCAGCTCACCCAGGGCTCCAGGGGGCCCCGGGGGAAGCTACGAGCAGTACTTC.

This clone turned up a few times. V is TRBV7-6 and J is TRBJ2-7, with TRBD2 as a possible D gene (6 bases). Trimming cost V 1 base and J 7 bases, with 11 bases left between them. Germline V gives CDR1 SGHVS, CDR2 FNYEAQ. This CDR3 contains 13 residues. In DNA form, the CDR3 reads TGTGCCAGCAGCTTAGTAGGAGGGAGTGAGCAGTACTTC. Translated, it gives CASSLVGGSEQYF.